This T cell receptor (beta chain) was sequenced in a study of cytomegalovirus exposure and HLA in healthy donors. The primer mix had 60 Vbeta and 13 Jbeta primers. Libraries were prepared by immunoSEQ multiplex PCR; TCRdb keeps only in-frame clonotypes and omits some of them. The sample includes 200,000 to 250,000 clones, approximately 82% of them seen just once. This CDR3 has 11 residues. CDR1 DFQATT and CDR2 SNEGSKA come from the germline V gene (reference sequence). V lost 3 bases, J lost 5 bases, and 7 bases lay in between. This chain uses TRBV20-1 with TRBJ1-1, with D unresolved. This clonotype was obtained from a man younger than 35 in good health and CMV-seronegative. The source material was PBMCs. This CDR3 is CSASSGTEAFF. CDR3 bases: TGCAGTGCTAGCTCGGGAACTGAAGCTTTCTTT.